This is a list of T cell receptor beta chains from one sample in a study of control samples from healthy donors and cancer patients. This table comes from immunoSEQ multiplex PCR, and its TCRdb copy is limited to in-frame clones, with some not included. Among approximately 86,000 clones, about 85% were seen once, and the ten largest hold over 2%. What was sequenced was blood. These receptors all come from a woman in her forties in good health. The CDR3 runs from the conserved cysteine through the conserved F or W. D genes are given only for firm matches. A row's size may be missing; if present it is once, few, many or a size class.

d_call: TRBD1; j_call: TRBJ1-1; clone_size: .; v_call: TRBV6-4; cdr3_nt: TGTGCCAGCAGTGACTCGACCTCGGGACAGGTGGTAACTTTCTTT; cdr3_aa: CASSDSTSGQVVTFF
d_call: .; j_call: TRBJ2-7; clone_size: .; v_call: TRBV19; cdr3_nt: TGTGCCAGTAGTATTGGCAGGGGCAACGAGCAGTACTTC; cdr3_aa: CASSIGRGNEQYF
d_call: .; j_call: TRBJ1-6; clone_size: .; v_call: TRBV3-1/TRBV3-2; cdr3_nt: TGTGCCAGCACGGGGGGAGTAAGGAATTCACCCCTCCACTTT; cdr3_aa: CASTGGVRNSPLHF
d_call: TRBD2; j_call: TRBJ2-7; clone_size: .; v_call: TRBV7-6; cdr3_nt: TGTGCCAGCAGCATAGCGGGGGCAAGGTACGAGCAGTACTTC; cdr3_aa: CASSIAGARYEQYF
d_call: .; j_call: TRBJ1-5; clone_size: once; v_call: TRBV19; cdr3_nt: TGTGCCAGTAGTATAGCAGGGGCCAATCAGCCCCAGCATTTT; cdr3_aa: CASSIAGANQPQHF
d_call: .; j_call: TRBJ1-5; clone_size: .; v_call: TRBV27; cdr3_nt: TGTGCCAGCAGTTTAGTCGGTGGGGGCAATCAGCCCCAGCATTTT; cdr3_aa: CASSLVGGGNQPQHF
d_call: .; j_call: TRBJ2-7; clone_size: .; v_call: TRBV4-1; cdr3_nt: TGCGCCAGCAGCGGTCAGGGATCCTACGAGCAGTACTTC; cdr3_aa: CASSGQGSYEQYF
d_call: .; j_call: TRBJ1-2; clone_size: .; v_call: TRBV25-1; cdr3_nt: TGTGCCAGCAGTGAACCAGGGGAAAATGGCTACACCTTC; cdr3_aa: CASSEPGENGYTF
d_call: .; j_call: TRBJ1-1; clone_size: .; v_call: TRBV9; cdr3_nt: TGTGCCAGCAGGCCCGGGTTAACGGCGGCTGAAGCTTTCTTT; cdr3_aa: CASRPGLTAAEAFF
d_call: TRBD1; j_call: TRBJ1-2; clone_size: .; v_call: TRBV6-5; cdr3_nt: TGTGCCAGCCGTACTCAGGGGGTGAGAGGCTACACCTTC; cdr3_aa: CASRTQGVRGYTF
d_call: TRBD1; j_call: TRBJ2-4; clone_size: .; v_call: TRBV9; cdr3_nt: TGTGCCAGCAGCACAGGGACAGGGGACAAAAACATTCAGTACTTC; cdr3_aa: CASSTGTGDKNIQYF
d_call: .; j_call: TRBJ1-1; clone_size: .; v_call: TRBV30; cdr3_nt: TGTGCCTGGAGGGAGTTGCGACTTGGGCCTGAAGCTTTCTTT; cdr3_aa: CAWRELRLGPEAFF
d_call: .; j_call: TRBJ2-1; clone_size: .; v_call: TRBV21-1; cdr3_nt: TGTGCCAGCAGCAACAAGGGACTAGCTAGGTTCTTC; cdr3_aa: CASSNKGLARFF
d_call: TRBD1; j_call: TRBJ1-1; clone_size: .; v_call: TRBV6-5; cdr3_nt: TGTGCCAGCAGTACCAGACAGGGCCCCACTGAAGCTTTCTTT; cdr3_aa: CASSTRQGPTEAFF
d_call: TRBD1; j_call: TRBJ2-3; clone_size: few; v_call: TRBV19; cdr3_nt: TGTGCCAGTAGCGCTACCCACTCACAGGGGGTGTGGACAGATACGCAGTATTTT; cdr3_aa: CASSATHSQGVWTDTQYF
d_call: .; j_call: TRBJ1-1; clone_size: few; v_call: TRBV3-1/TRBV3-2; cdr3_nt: TGTGCCAGCAGCCAAGTTCGCACTGAAGCTTTCTTT; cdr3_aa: CASSQVRTEAFF